One and the same sample provided the 7 T cell receptor beta chains below, sequenced in a study of T cell responses to AZD1222 COVID-19 vaccine. Clones were read by immunoSEQ multiplex PCR, and TCRdb kept only the in-frame ones, dropping some. The table has approximately 160,000 clones, roughly 87% seen once. Sequencing was performed on peripheral blood, taken on day 0 of AZD1222 vaccination. Every receptor here comes from an adult in good health.

The J gene is TRBJ2-1, the V gene TRBV5-1; no reliable D call. V lost 2 bases and J 0 bases, leaving 6 bases between the germline ends. This CDR3 contains 14 residues. CDR1 is SGHRS and CDR2 is YFSETQ in the germline V gene. The CDR3 coding sequence is TGCGCCAGCAGCTTCGCTGACTCCTACAATGAGCAGTTCTTC. This gives the protein CASSFADSYNEQFF.

This clone has a handful of counts. The chain has TRBV6-5 and TRBJ2-7, with 8 bases matching TRBD1. CDR1 is MNHEY, CDR2 SVGAGI, per germline. The CDR3 has 15 residues. Trimming removed 0 bases from V and 2 bases from J; junction bases left unmatched: 3. CDR3 loop: CASSYSGDRPYEQYF. The CDR3 DNA reads TGTGCCAGCAGTTACTCCGGGGACAGGCCCTACGAGCAGTACTTC.

The chain couples TRBV5-1 to TRBJ1-1, with TRBD1 as a possible D gene (5 bases). Trimming shortened V by 0 bases and J by 3 bases, and 18 bases separated the two germline ends. This CDR3 contains 17 residues. CDR1 is SGHRS and CDR2 is YFSETQ in the germline V gene. This CDR3 reads CASSLESQSLGDTEAFF. CDR3 bases: TGCGCCAGCAGCTTGGAATCGCAGAGCTTGGGGGACACTGAAGCTTTCTTT.

V gene TRBV2 combines with J gene TRBJ1-3; D ambiguous. V dropped 10 bases and J dropped 3 bases, with 7 bases sitting between them. Germline V lookup: CDR1 SNHLY, CDR2 FYNNEI. This CDR3 region has 11 residues. CDR3 in amino acids: CATRGGNTIYF. CDR3 in DNA: TGTGCCACCCGCGGTGGAAACACCATATATTTT. The variable domain in full, completed from reference TRBV2 and TRBJ1-3, reads EPEVTQTPSHQVTQMGQEVILRCVPISNHLYFYWYRQILGQKVEFLVSFYNNEISEKSEIFDDQFSVERPDGSNFTLKIRSTKLEDSAMYFCATRGGNTIYFGEGSWLTVV.

The rearrangement joins TRBV12-3 or TRBV12-4 to TRBJ1-3; TRBD1 is a possible D gene (5 bases). V lost 3 bases to trimming and J lost 4 bases, with 7 bases between them. The CDR3 totals 13 residues. The CDR3 sequence is CASSFQGGNTIYF. CDR3 DNA sequence: TGTGCCAGCAGTTTCCAGGGCGGAAACACCATATATTTT.

This clone showed up just once. The chain is built from TRBV6-5 and TRBJ1-2; 7 positions match TRBD1. The CDR3 spans 13 residues. From germline, CDR1 is MNHEY and CDR2 SVGAGI. The ends lost 5 bases at V and 5 bases at J; junction bases unmatched: 5. The CDR3, as DNA: TGTGCCAGCAGTCTACAGGGGTCGTATGGCTACACCTTC. Its translation: CASSLQGSYGYTF.

J is TRBJ2-3 and V is TRBV4-2, with D tentatively TRBD1 or TRBD2 (5 bases each). This CDR3 region has 15 residues. CDR1 and CDR2 (germline): LGHNA, YNFKEQ. V lost 2 bases to trimming and J lost 4 bases, with 13 bases between them. CDR3 in DNA: TGTGCCAGCAGCCAACCCAGTGGGGGTTCAGATACGCAGTATTTT. It specifies CASSQPSGGSDTQYF.